The source of this T cell receptor beta chain is a study of blood T cell repertoires in COVID-19 (dated by TCRdb to the early 2020s). About the full investigation: Samples covering the acute and convalescent phases of COVID-19 were provided by collaborators in the United States, Italy and Spain. The material from the prospective study consisted of cDNA or gDNA derived from T cells, B-cell-depleted T cells, or PBMCs. The repertoires were released in a freely available public database meant as a resource for research on the immune response to SARS-CoV-2. The dataset comprised deeply sampled blood TCRbeta repertoires from subjects exposed to, actively infected with, or recovered from COVID-19. Samples came from the ongoing ImmuneRACE study (first 160 participants) plus 1,254 subjects from 6 global collaborators. A de-identified subject ID, COVID-19 status, age in years and sex were almost always included in the sample metadata. HLA class I and class II types, where available, came from metadata supplied by the sample provider rather than from assay-based typing. The full study reports these points: Clinical and demographic metadata were provided uncurated, with the amount varying by source and participant.

In the prospective study, participants were roughly 18 to 95 years old, resided in 24 geographic areas of the United States, and were enrolled through a virtual design. To assign participants to cohorts, the prospective study relied on clinical history that participants themselves reported in a screening survey and a study questionnaire. ImmuneRACE Cohort 3 recovered participants were defined by two consecutive negative NP/OP PCR tests, healthcare professional clearance, or symptom resolution. Each participant in the prospective study had whole blood, serum and a nasopharyngeal or oropharyngeal swab collected by mobile phlebotomists. Participants in the prospective study had the option to provide additional blood draws and questionnaires over a roughly 2-month period. Before DNA extraction, prospective study blood samples were shipped either frozen or at room temperature. Cut back by 6 bases and 1 base, the V and J ends lie 15 bases apart. CDR1 is given as MDHEN and CDR2 as SYDVKM, both from the germline V gene. The CDR3 spans 15 residues, from the cysteine through the phenylalanine. Here the CDR3 DNA is all that survives: 45 bases in frame from base 1.

As to this clone: The target of this receptor is not known. Within one base of it there is no much larger clone, and no base qualities were kept.

TCRbeta CDR3 regions were amplified from genomic DNA using the immunoSEQ Assay, a bias-controlled multiplex PCR. Regarding the original processing steps: The number of nucleated cells in each sample was estimated from the amplification of reference gene primers within the assay. Sequence reads were collapsed and filtered to measure the absolute abundance of every unique TCRbeta CDR3 rearrangement. For each sample, productive Simpson clonality was calculated as the square root of Simpson's diversity index over productive rearrangements. TCRdb re-hosts the immuneACCESS table, in-frame sequences only. Its copies lack some clones; in the studies checked, an unresolved V gene accounts for under half of them, and the cause for the rest is not known. The V and J calls and clone size are taken from that table; D and trimming were inferred from the DNA. Across this sample there are roughly 300,000 clones, with about 90% seen only once. The top ten constitute under 1.3% of the sample.

The specimen sequenced was PBMCs or T cells enriched from blood (not recorded which). The chain links TRBV28 with TRBJ1-1, with TRBD1 as a weak D call on 5 bases. The clonotype comes from a woman aged 25-40 years who had recovered from COVID-19. The DNA sequence is given as TGTGCCAGCAGCCACCCAGGGCGACAGAACACTGAAGCTTTCTTT. It translates as CASSHPGRQNTEAFF. The full variable domain, with segments outside the CDR3 supplied by the reference TRBV28 and TRBJ1-1 proteins, appears as DVKVTQSSRYLVKRTGEKVFLECVQDMDHENMFWYRQDPGLGLRLIYFSYDVKMKEKGDIPEGYSVSREKKERFSLILESASTNQTSMYLCASSHPGRQNTEAFFGQGTRLTVV.